This T cell receptor beta chain is from a study of regulatory T cells in long-lasting Graves disease. Noted time point: persistent/refractory GD, antithyroid drugs over 5 years with positive TRAb. After RNA was extracted from PBMCs, the TCR library was made from it. The TCR beta library used iRepertoire HTBI primers with Arm-PCR amplification of CDR3. One entry per CDR3 protein results from TCRdb running MiXCR on the multiplex PCR reads. The repertoire holds around 400,000 distinct CDR3 sequences, with 23% as singletons. Germline assignment: CDR1 MNHEY and CDR2 SMNVEV (reference sequence). This CDR3 has 15 residues. V was cut by 3 bases and J by 0 bases, with 11 bases left in between.

This TCR was sampled from a female donor with Graves disease. The sequences come from peripheral blood mononuclear cells (PBMCs), collected when the disease was refractory, from a patient treated with antithyroid drugs. This chain connects TRBV27 to TRBJ1-2, with a weak D call TRBD1 (5 bases). CDR3 DNA sequence: TGTGCCAGCAGTTTCGGGGCCACCCCTAACTATGGCTACACCTTC. It specifies CASSFGATPNYGYTF.